This T cell receptor (beta chain) was captured in a study of cytomegalovirus exposure and HLA in healthy donors. At the level of the study: Of about 400 genotyped donors, more than 75% clustered with self-reported Caucasian donors. Study-level findings and limits: Productive rates of about 87% or about 30% were seen for most TCR beta V segments in an earlier analysis. The study labeled fewer than 200 TCR beta chains cytomegalovirus-associated.

PCR used 60 Vbeta primers and 13 Jbeta primers. The repertoire was sequenced with immunoSEQ multiplex PCR; TCRdb's copy has only in-frame clones and lacks some. The data show 100,000 or so clones, 75% to 85% seen once. This clone was seen a single time. Antigen specificity is unknown. The V gene's germline CDR1 is SGHVS and CDR2 FNYEAQ. The V end lost 5 bases, the J end lost 1 base, and 5 bases lay between the germline ends. This CDR3 is 12 amino acids long. Sequencing was carried out using PBMCs. This TCR came from a man aged 18-30 years in good health and CMV-seronegative. The chain uses TRBV7-6 and TRBJ1-1; no reliable D call. CDR3 region: CASSEGNTEAFF. The CDR3 DNA sequence: TGTGCCAGCAGCGAGGGGAACACTGAAGCTTTCTTT. The full variable domain, in which reference TRBV7-6 and TRBJ1-1 provide the parts outside the CDR3, is GAGVSQSPRYKVTKRGQDVALRCDPISGHVSLYWYRQALGQGPEFLTYFNYEAQQDKSGLPNDRFSAERPEGSISTLTIQRTEQRDSAMYRCASSEGNTEAFFGQGTRLTVV.